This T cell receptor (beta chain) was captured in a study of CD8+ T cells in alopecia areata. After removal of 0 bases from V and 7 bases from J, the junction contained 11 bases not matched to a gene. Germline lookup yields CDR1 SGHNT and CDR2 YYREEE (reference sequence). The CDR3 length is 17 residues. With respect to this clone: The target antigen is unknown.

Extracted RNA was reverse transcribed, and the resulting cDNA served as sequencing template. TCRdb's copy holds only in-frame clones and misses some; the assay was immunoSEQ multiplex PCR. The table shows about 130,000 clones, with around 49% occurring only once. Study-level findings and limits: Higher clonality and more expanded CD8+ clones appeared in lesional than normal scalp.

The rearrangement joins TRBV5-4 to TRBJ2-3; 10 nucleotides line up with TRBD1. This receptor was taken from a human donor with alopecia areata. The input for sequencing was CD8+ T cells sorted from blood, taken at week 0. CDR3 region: CASSLGPGDRGGHTQYF. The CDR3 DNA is TGTGCCAGCAGCTTGGGCCCTGGGGACAGGGGAGGACATACGCAGTATTTT.